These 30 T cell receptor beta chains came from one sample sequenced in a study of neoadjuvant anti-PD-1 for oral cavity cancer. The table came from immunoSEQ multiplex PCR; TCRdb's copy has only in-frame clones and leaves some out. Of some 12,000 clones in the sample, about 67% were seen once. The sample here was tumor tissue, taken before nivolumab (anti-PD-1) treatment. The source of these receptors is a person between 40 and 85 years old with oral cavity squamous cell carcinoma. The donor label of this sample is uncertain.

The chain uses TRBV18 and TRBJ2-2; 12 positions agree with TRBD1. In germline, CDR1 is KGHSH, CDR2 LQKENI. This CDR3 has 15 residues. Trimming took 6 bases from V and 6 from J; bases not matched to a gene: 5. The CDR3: CASSPGTGGSGELFF. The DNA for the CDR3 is TGTGCCAGCTCCCCCGGGACAGGGGGCTCCGGGGAGCTGTTTTTT.

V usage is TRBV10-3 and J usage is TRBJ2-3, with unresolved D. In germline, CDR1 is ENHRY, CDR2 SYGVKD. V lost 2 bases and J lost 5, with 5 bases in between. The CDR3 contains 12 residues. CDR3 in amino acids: CAISEKLDTQYF. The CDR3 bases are TGTGCCATCAGTGAGAAGCTAGATACGCAGTATTTT.

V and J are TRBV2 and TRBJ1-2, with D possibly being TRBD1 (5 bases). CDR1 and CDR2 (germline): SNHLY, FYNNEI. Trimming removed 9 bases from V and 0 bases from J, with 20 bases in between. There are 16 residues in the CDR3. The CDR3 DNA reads TGTGCCAGAGAGGTCGGGACTGTTCAAGCTAACTATGGCTACACCTTC. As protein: CAREVGTVQANYGYTF.

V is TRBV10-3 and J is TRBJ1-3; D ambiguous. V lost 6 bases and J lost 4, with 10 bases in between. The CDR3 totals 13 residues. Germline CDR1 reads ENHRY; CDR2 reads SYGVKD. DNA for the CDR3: TGTGCCATCAGAGAGGCATCCGGAAACACCATATATTTT. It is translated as CAIREASGNTIYF.

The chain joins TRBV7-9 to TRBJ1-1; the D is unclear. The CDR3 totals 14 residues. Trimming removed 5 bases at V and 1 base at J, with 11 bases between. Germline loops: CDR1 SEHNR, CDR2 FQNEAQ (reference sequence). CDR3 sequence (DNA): TGTGCCAGCAGCCTTGACATGTGGAACACTGAAGCTTTCTTT. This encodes CASSLDMWNTEAFF.

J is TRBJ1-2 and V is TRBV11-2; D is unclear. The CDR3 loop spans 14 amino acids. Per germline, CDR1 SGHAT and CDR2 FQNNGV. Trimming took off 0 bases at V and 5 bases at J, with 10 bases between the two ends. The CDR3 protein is CASSLDPKGYGYTF. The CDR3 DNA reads TGTGCCAGCAGCTTAGATCCTAAGGGATATGGCTACACCTTC.

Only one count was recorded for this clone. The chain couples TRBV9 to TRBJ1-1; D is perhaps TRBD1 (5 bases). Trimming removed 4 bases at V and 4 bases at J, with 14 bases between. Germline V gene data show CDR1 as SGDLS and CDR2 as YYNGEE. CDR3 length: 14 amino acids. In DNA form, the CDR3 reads TGTGCCAGCAGCCCCGGACACGACCTCACTGAAGCTTTCTTT. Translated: CASSPGHDLTEAFF.

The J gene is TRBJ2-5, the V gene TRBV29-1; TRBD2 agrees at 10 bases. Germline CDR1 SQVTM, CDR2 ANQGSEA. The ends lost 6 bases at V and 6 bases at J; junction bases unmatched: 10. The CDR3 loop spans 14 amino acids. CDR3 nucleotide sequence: TGCAGCGTCTCCCTAGCGGGAGTAGGGAAGACCCAGTACTTC. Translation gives CSVSLAGVGKTQYF.

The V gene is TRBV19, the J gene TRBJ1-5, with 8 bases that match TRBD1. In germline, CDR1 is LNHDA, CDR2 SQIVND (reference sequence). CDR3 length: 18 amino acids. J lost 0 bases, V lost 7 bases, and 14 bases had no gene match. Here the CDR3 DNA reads TGTGCCAGTAACTCACGCGGACAGGGAACCGATAGCAATCAGCCCCAGCATTTT. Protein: CASNSRGQGTDSNQPQHF. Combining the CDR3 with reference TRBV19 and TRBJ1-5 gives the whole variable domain DGGITQSPKYLFRKEGQNVTLSCEQNLNHDAMYWYRQDPGQGLRLIYYSQIVNDFQKGDIAEGYSVSREKKESFPLTVTSAQKNPTAFYLCASNSRGQGTDSNQPQHFGDGTRLSIL.

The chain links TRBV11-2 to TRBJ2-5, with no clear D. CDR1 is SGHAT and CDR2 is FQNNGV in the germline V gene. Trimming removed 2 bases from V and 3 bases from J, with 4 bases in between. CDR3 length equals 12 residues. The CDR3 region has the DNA TGTGCCAGCAGCTTATATGAAGAGACCCAGTACTTC. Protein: CASSLYEETQYF.

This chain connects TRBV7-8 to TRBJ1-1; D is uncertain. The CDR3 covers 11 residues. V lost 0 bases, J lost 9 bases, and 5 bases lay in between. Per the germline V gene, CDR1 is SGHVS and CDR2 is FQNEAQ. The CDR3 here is CASSLARKAFF. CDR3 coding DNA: TGTGCCAGCAGCTTAGCGAGGAAAGCTTTCTTT.

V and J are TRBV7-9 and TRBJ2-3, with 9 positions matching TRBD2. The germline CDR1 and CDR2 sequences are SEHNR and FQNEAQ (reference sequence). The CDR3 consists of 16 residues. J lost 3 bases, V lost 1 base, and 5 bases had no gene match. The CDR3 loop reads CASSLVGGRATDTQYF. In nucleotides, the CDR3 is TGTGCCAGCAGCTTAGTAGGCGGGAGGGCGACAGATACGCAGTATTTT. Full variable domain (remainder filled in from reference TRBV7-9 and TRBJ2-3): DTGVSQNPRHKITKRGQNVTFRCDPISEHNRLYWYRQTLGQGPEFLTYFQNEAQLEKSRLLSDRFSAERPKGSFSTLEIQRTEQGDSAMYLCASSLVGGRATDTQYFGPGTRLTVL.

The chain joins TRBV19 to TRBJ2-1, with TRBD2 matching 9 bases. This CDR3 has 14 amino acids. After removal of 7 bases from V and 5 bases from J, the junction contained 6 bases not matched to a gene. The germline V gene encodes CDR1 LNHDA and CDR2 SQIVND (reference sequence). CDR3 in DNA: TGTGCCAGTAAAAAGACTAGCGGAAACAATGAGCAGTTCTTC. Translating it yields CASKKTSGNNEQFF. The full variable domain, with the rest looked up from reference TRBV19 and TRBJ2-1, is DGGITQSPKYLFRKEGQNVTLSCEQNLNHDAMYWYRQDPGQGLRLIYYSQIVNDFQKGDIAEGYSVSREKKESFPLTVTSAQKNPTAFYLCASKKTSGNNEQFFGPGTRLTVL.

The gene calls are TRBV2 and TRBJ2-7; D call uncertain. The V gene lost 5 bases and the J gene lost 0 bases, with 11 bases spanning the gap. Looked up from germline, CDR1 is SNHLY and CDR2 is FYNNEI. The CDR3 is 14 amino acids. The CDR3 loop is CASSPQTVSYEQYF. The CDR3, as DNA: TGTGCCAGCAGTCCCCAGACGGTCTCCTACGAGCAGTACTTC.

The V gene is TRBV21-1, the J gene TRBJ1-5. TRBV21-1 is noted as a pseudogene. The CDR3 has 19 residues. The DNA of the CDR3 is TGTGCCAGCAGCAATATGGGGGGCGCTGGGAACGGGAGCAATCAGCCCCAGCATTTT. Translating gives CASSNMGGAGNGSNQPQHF.

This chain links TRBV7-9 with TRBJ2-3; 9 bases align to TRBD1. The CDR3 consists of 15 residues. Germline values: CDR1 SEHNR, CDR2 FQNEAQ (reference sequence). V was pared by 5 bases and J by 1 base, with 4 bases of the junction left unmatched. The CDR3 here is CASSPDRGGTDTQYF. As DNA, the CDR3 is TGTGCCAGCAGCCCCGACAGGGGGGGCACAGATACGCAGTATTTT.

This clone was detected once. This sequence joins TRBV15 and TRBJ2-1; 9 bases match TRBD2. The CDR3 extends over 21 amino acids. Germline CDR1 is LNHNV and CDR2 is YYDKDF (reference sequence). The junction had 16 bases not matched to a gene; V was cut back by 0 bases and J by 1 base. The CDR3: CATSRDTRLRSGRSSYNEQFF. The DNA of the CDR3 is TGTGCCACCAGCAGAGATACCAGGTTACGTAGCGGGAGATCTTCCTACAATGAGCAGTTCTTC.

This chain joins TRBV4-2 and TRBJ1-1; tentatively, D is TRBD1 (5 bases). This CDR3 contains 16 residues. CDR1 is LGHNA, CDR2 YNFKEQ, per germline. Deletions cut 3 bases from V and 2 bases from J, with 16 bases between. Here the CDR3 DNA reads TGTGCCAGCAGCCACCCCGGGGGGGGGATCAACACTGAAGCTTTCTTT. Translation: CASSHPGGGINTEAFF.

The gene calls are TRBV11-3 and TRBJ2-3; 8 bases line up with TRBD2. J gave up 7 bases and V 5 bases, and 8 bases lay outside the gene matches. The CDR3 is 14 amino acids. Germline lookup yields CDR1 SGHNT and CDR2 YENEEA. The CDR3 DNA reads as TGTGCCAGCAGCGACGGGGGGGCTAGTAATACGCAGTATTTT. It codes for CASSDGGASNTQYF.

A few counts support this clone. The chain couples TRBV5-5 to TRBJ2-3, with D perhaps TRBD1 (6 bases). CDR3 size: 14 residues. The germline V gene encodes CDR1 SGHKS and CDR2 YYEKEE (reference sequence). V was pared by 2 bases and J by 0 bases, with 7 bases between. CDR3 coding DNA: TGTGCCAGCAGCTTAACAGGGAGCACAGATACGCAGTATTTT. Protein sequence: CASSLTGSTDTQYF. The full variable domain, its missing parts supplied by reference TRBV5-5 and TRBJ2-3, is DAGVTQSPTHLIKTRGQQVTLRCSPISGHKSVSWYQQVLGQGPQFIFQYYEKEERGRGNFPDRFSARQFPNYSSELNVNALLLGDSALYLCASSLTGSTDTQYFGPGTRLTVL.

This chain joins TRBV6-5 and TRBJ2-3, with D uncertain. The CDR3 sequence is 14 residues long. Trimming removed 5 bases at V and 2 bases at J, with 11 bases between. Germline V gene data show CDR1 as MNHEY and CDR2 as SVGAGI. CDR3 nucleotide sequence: TGTGCCAGCAGTGAAGGACGATTCACAGATACGCAGTATTTT. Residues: CASSEGRFTDTQYF.

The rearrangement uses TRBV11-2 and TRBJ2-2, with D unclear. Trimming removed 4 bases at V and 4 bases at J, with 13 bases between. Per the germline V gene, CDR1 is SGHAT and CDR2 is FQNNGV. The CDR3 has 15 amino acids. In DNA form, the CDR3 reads TGTGCCAGCAGCTCGAGGAGTTGGGGCACCGGGGAGCTGTTTTTT. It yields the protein CASSSRSWGTGELFF. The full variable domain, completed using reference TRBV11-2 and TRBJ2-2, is EAGVAQSPRYKIIEKRQSVAFWCNPISGHATLYWYQQILGQGPKLLIQFQNNGVVDDSQLPKDRFSAERLKGVDSTLKIQPAKLEDSAVYLCASSSRSWGTGELFFGEGSRLTVL.

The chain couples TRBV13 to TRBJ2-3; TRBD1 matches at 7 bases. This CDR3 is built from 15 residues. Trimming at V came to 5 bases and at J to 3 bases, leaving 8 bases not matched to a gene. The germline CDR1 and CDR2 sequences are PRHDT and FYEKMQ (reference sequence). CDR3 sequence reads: CASSPQGQSTDTQYF. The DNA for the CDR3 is TGTGCCAGCAGCCCCCAGGGACAGTCTACAGATACGCAGTATTTT.

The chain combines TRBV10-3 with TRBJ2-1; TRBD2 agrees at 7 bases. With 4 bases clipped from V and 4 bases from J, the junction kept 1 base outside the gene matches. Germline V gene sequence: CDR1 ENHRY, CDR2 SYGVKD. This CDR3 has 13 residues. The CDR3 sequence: CAISVGGYNEQFF. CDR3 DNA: TGTGCCATCAGTGTGGGAGGGTACAATGAGCAGTTCTTC.

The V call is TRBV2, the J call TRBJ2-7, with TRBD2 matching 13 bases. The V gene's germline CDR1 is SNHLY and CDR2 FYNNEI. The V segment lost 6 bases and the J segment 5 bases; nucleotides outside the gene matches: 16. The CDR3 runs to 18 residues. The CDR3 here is CASRRLAGGPSLLDEQYF. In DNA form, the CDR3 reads TGTGCCAGCAGACGACTAGCGGGAGGCCCCTCACTACTCGACGAGCAGTACTTC.

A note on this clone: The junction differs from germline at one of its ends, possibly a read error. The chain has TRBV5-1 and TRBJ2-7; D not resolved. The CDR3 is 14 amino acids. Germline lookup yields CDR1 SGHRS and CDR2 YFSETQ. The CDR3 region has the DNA TGTGCCAGCAGCTTGGCCCTCGGCAGATACGAGCAGTACTTC. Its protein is CASSLALGRYEQYF.

CDR3 sequence reads: CSASISDTQYF. CDR3 sequence (DNA): TGCAGTGCTAGTATATCAGATACGCAGTATTTT. The chain is built from TRBV20-1 and TRBJ2-3; D is unclear. In germline, CDR1 is DFQATT, CDR2 SNEGSKA (reference sequence). The ends were cut back, 3 bases at V and 4 bases at J, with 5 bases in the middle. The CDR3 consists of 11 residues.

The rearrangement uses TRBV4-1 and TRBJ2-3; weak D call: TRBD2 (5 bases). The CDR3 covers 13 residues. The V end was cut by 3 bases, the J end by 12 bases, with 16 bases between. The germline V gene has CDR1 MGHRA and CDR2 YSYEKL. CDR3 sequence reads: CASSQEHTREQYF. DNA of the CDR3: TGCGCCAGCAGCCAGGAACATACTAGGGAACAGTATTTT.

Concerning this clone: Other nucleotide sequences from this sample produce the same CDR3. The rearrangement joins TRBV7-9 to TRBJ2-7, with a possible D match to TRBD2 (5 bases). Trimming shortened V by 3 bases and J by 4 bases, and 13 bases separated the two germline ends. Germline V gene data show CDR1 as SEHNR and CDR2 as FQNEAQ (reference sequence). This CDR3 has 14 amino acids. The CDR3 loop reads CASSLTVDFYEQYF. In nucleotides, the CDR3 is TGTGCCAGCAGCTTGACCGTGGACTTTTACGAGCAGTACTTC.

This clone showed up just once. The CDR3 loop reads CASSQRGETFF. The CDR3 DNA is TGTGCCAGCAGCCAAAGGGGTGAGACTTTCTTT. The chain is built from TRBV6-4 and TRBJ1-1; tentatively, D is TRBD1 (5 bases). The germline gives CDR1 MRHNA, CDR2 SNTAGT. With 6 bases removed from V and 12 bases from J, the gap between germline ends came to 14 bases. This CDR3 spans 11 amino acids.